The entry below describes one TCR beta chain. The sample comes from a study of T cells after yellow fever vaccination. TCRdb re-called the 5' RACE reads with MiXCR, one entry per CDR3 protein. Counted here are a few hundred thousand distinct CDR3 sequences, 6% to 7.5% occurring once; the ten biggest clones make up 0.65% to 0.9%. This CDR3 region has 15 residues. Germline trimming cut 4 bases from V and 2 bases from J; bases unmatched to any gene: 11. Per germline, CDR1 SQVTM and CDR2 ANQGSEA. This material consisted of CD4+ T cells sorted from PBMCs, taken 15 days after the yellow fever booster vaccination. This receptor was identified in a young man who received the YFV17D yellow fever vaccine. V and J are TRBV29-1 and TRBJ2-7; 7 bases align to TRBD1. CDR3 DNA: TGCAGCGTTGCCGGGACAGCCAAAAGCACCTACGAGCAGTACTTC. Protein sequence: CSVAGTAKSTYEQYF.